Following are 22 T cell receptor beta chains from one sample sequenced in a study of vaccination and CD4 T cells after COVID-19 (dated by TCRdb to 2021 to 2024). Receptor amplification or capture employed PCR. TCRdb shows the sequencer as Illumina iSeq 100. TCR sequencing of DNA from cultured CD4+ T cells used the Oncomine TCR Beta short-read assay at the Johns Hopkins FTIC core. TCRdb reprocessed the public reads (quality trimming at Q25 with fastp, clone calling with MiXCR) and kept in-frame beta chains. Rows are unified per CDR3 protein, each entry keeping the most common DNA and genes. Counted in this sample were tens of thousands of distinct CDR3 sequences; under 70% of them appeared once. Roughly 15% of the sample is taken by the ten largest. The treatment or condition label corresponds to: 10-day PBMC culture with coronavirus spike peptide pools or control peptides (ViraFEST assay). Their recognized antigens are unknown.

Sequencing used CD4+ T cells from blood, cultured in vitro, obtained after SARS-CoV-2 vaccination. These receptor sequences come from a human donor who received a COVID-19 vaccine.

This clonotype occurred a few times. The chain couples TRBV21-1 to TRBJ2-7. TRBV21-1 is deemed a pseudogene. CDR3 size: 14 residues. DNA of the CDR3: TGTGCCAGCAGCAAAGCCGGTAGGGATTACGAGCAGTACTTC. It encodes CASSKAGRDYEQYF.

A few counts support this clonotype. The J gene is TRBJ1-6, the V gene TRBV7-6; D not resolved. CDR1 SGHVS and CDR2 FNYEAQ come from the germline V gene. This CDR3 contains 15 residues. The V gene lost 2 bases and the J gene lost 7 bases, with 12 bases spanning the gap. The CDR3 protein is CASSLSSPINSPLHF. The CDR3 region has the DNA TGTGCCAGCAGCTTAAGCAGTCCCATCAATTCACCCCTCCACTTT.

The rearrangement links TRBV24-1 to TRBJ2-3, with D possibly TRBD1 on 5 matching bases. V was shortened by 5 bases and J by 2 bases, with 16 bases between the two germline ends. The CDR3 covers 16 residues. Germline V gene lookup returns CDR1 KGHDR and CDR2 SFDVKD. CDR3 in DNA: TGTGCCACCAGTGGCTCCAGAGACAGTGTCACAGATACGCAGTATTTT. It encodes CATSGSRDSVTDTQYF.

V and J are TRBV6-1 and TRBJ1-1; D uncertain. The CDR3 runs to 12 residues. V lost 4 bases, J lost 3 bases, and 6 bases lay in between. Germline-derived CDR1 and CDR2 are MNHNS and SASEGT. The CDR3 sequence: CASSGFHTEAFF. CDR3 DNA sequence: TGTGCCAGCAGTGGCTTCCACACTGAAGCTTTCTTT.

The rearrangement uses TRBV15 and TRBJ1-2; D ambiguous. The CDR3 is made up of 12 amino acids. The germline gives CDR1 LNHNV, CDR2 YYDKDF (reference sequence). V was cut by 9 bases and J by 2 bases, with 10 bases left in between. The CDR3 DNA reads TGTGCCACGTCGGTGGACAACTATGGCTACACCTTC. Translation: CATSVDNYGYTF.

The chain carries TRBV6-1 and TRBJ2-7; D remains unclear. CDR1 and CDR2 (germline): MNHNS, SASEGT. Trimming removed 6 bases at V and 9 bases at J, with 12 bases between. The CDR3 totals 11 residues. In nucleotides, the CDR3 is TGTGCCAGCAGACCCCCTAGAGGGCAGTACTTC. Residues: CASRPPRGQYF.

The gene calls are TRBV12-3 or TRBV12-4 and TRBJ1-5, with TRBD1 as a possible D gene (6 bases). The CDR3 is 15 residues long. V shed 5 bases and J shed 6 bases, with 17 bases lying between them. CDR3 region: CASSPPWGGGQPQHF. CDR3 DNA sequence: TGTGCCAGCAGTCCTCCGTGGGGGGGCGGTCAGCCCCAGCATTTT.

The V and J genes are TRBV11-3 and TRBJ1-2; the D is unclear. Germline assignment: CDR1 SGHNT and CDR2 YENEEA. The CDR3 loop spans 14 amino acids. The ends were cut back, 1 base at V and 2 bases at J, with 8 bases in the middle. In nucleotides, the CDR3 is TGTGCCAGCAGCTTAGGCGGCAAGAACTATGGCTACACCTTC. It translates to CASSLGGKNYGYTF.

The chain has TRBV7-9 and TRBJ1-1; tentatively, D is TRBD1 (6 bases). Looked up from germline, CDR1 is SEHNR and CDR2 is FQNEAQ (reference sequence). Trimming stripped 5 bases from V and 2 bases from J, with 9 bases between. The CDR3 has 13 residues. CDR3 in amino acids: CASSAGANTEAFF. The DNA for the CDR3 is TGTGCCAGCAGCGCGGGGGCTAACACTGAAGCTTTCTTT.

This rearrangement joins TRBV19 to TRBJ1-6; 8 bases fit TRBD1. The junction had 13 bases not matched to a gene; V was cut back by 10 bases and J by 8 bases. This CDR3 is 15 amino acids long. CDR1 is LNHDA, CDR2 SQIVND, per germline (reference sequence). As DNA, the CDR3 is TGTGCCACCTCATCCGATACGGACAGGGATTCACCCCTCCACTTT. It specifies CATSSDTDRDSPLHF.

This clonotype was seen once. The chain combines TRBV6-5 with TRBJ1-2, with 7 bases that match TRBD1. Trimming at V came to 4 bases and at J to 3 bases, leaving 20 bases not matched to a gene. Germline CDR1 MNHEY, CDR2 SVGAGI. The CDR3 has 19 residues. In DNA, the CDR3 is TGTGCCAGCAGTTCCTCACCGGGACAGAGAAGTTCTTCTTACTATGGCTACACCTTC. This encodes CASSSSPGQRSSSYYGYTF.

CDR3 region: CSARDRDRGEWQPQHF. DNA of the CDR3: TGCAGTGCTAGAGATCGAGACAGGGGCGAATGGCAGCCCCAGCATTTT. The V and J genes are TRBV20-1 and TRBJ1-5, with 8 positions matching TRBD1. V lost 0 bases, J lost 7 bases, and 11 bases stayed unmatched. Germline CDR1 and CDR2: DFQATT and SNEGSKA (reference sequence). The CDR3 covers 16 residues.

The chain carries TRBV6-1 and TRBJ1-5; tentatively, D is TRBD1 (6 bases). V was cut by 2 bases and J by 7 bases, with 18 bases left in between. CDR1 is MNHNS, CDR2 SASEGT, per germline. The CDR3 runs to 16 residues. CDR3 sequence reads: CASSEWGGGARQPQHF. In DNA, the CDR3 is TGTGCCAGCAGTGAATGGGGTGGGGGGGCTCGGCAGCCCCAGCATTTT.

This clonotype was seen once. The chain has TRBV24-1 and TRBJ2-3; 9 nucleotides line up with TRBD1. Germline V gene lookup returns CDR1 KGHDR and CDR2 SFDVKD. CDR3 length: 18 residues. V shed 3 bases, J shed 0 bases, and the junction held 9 bases outside the gene matches. CDR3 coding DNA: TGTGCCACCAGTGATCGGGGACAGGGCATGAGGAGCACAGATACGCAGTATTTT. Translated: CATSDRGQGMRSTDTQYF.

This rearrangement joins TRBV2 to TRBJ1-4, with 10 nucleotides matching TRBD1. This CDR3 has 13 residues. The V gene end was trimmed by 6 bases and the J gene end by 5 bases; junction bases not matched to a gene: 0. CDR1 is SNHLY and CDR2 is FYNNEI in the germline V gene. The CDR3 region is CASRTGGNEKLFF. DNA of the CDR3: TGTGCCAGCAGGACAGGGGGCAATGAAAAACTGTTTTTT.

This clonotype was recorded a few times. The chain is built from TRBV7-8 and TRBJ2-1; TRBD1 matches 11 bases. Germline V lookup: CDR1 SGHVS, CDR2 FQNEAQ. V lost 3 bases to trimming and J lost 5 bases; unmatched junction nucleotides: 9. This CDR3 region has 17 residues. The CDR3, as DNA: TGTGCCAGCAGCTTTGAGCGCGGGACAGGGGGACACAATGAGCAGTTCTTC. This translates into CASSFERGTGGHNEQFF.

The chain couples TRBV5-1 to TRBJ2-3; 9 bases map to TRBD1. The CDR3 covers 16 residues. The junction had 11 bases not matched to a gene; V was cut back by 3 bases and J by 6 bases. Germline V gene sequence: CDR1 SGHRS, CDR2 YFSETQ. DNA of the CDR3: TGCGCCAGCAGCTCCAAACCGGGACAGGGAGGGGATACGCAGTATTTT. It specifies CASSSKPGQGGDTQYF.

V and J are TRBV20-1 and TRBJ2-4; unclear D gene. The germline V gene has CDR1 DFQATT and CDR2 SNEGSKA (reference sequence). Trimming stripped 1 base from V and 1 base from J, with 17 bases between. CDR3 length: 17 residues. The CDR3 DNA sequence: TGCAGTGCTAGAGTTCATAAGGCGGTTGGGGCCAAAAACATTCAGTACTTC. It codes for CSARVHKAVGAKNIQYF.

V usage is TRBV19 and J usage is TRBJ2-3, with D uncertain. V dropped 7 bases and J dropped 8 bases, with 16 bases sitting between them. This CDR3 contains 13 residues. From germline, CDR1 is LNHDA and CDR2 SQIVND (reference sequence). CDR3 amino acids: CASTRGSSATQYF. The CDR3 bases are TGTGCCAGTACCCGAGGATCTTCGGCTACGCAGTATTTT.

The V and J genes are TRBV20-1 and TRBJ2-7, with D maybe TRBD1 (6 bases). The germline CDR1 and CDR2 sequences are DFQATT and SNEGSKA (reference sequence). CDR3 length equals 13 residues. The ends were cut back, 6 bases at V and 5 bases at J, with 17 bases in the middle. CDR3 sequence: CSAESYRVHEQYF. CDR3 nucleotides: TGCAGTGCGGAATCTTACAGGGTCCACGAGCAGTACTTC.

The rearrangement uses TRBV6-5 and TRBJ1-5; D remains ambiguous. From germline, CDR1 is MNHEY and CDR2 SVGAGI. CDR3 length: 18 residues. The ends were cut back, 4 bases at V and 4 bases at J, with 23 bases in the middle. CDR3 in DNA: TGTGCCAGCAGTTCTCTTGGGCTTGCCCGGACGGCGAATCAGCCCCAGCATTTT. This translates into CASSSLGLARTANQPQHF.

The chain recombines TRBV7-9 with TRBJ1-1; D is uncertain. The V end was cut by 1 base, the J end by 2 bases, with 8 bases between. The length of the CDR3 is 14 residues. Germline CDR1 and CDR2: SEHNR and FQNEAQ (reference sequence). The CDR3 DNA is TGTGCCAGCAGCTTAGGGCCAGAAAACACTGAAGCTTTCTTT. This sequence encodes CASSLGPENTEAFF.